This TCR beta chain came from a study of T cells in Graves' hyperthyroidism and ophthalmopathy. Regarding the study as a whole: Using 13 V-J features, a model discriminated ophthalmopathy from stable hyperthyroidism.

Details on this clonotype: What it binds is unknown.

Researchers took RNA transcripts and amplified the TCR beta CDR3 regions from them. Carried out on the TCR CDR3, a first-round RT-PCR used the HTBI primer set. TCRdb reanalysed the multiplex PCR reads using MiXCR and keeps one entry per CDR3 protein. The sample has 600,000 to 700,000 distinct CDR3 sequences, about 14% seen once. Criteria for exclusion of patients were uncontrolled infection, other autoimmune disease, pregnancy or lactation. Using more than 7.5 ml of fresh peripheral blood, PBMCs were prepared. Germline values: CDR1 MNHEY, CDR2 SVGEGT. The CDR3 sequence is 15 residues long. The V gene end was trimmed by 6 bases and the J gene end by 2 bases; junction bases not matched to a gene: 10.

This chain connects TRBV6-2 or TRBV6-3 to TRBJ2-7; 7 positions match TRBD1. Sequenced: blood. The clonotype comes from a woman between 35 and 50 years old with Graves' ophthalmopathy. CDR3: CASRPGQENTYEQYF. CDR3 bases: TGTGCCAGCAGACCCGGACAGGAGAACACCTACGAGCAGTACTTC.